The source of this TCR beta chain is a study of T cell responses to AZD1222 COVID-19 vaccine (dated by TCRdb to the early 2020s). Regarding the study in general: A total of about 230 trial participants underwent TCR sequencing, of whom about 210 received two doses of AZD1222 and about 26 received two doses of the MenACWY control vaccine. Trial participants were enrolled by age into 18-55, 56-69 and 70-plus year subgroups, with roughly 160, 29 and 62 TCR-sequenced participants respectively.

CDR1 and CDR2 (SGHAT, FQNNGV) derive from the germline V gene. Its CDR3 holds 10 amino acids, cysteine through phenylalanine. Of the read, only the CDR3 DNA is kept; its 30 bases are in frame from base 1. V and J are truncated by 4 bases and 8 bases respectively, leaving an intervening sequence of 5 bases. General study outcomes and caveats: Conclusions about previously exposed vaccinees are limited, since just six or seven AZD1222 recipients were seropositive for SARS-CoV-2 at baseline. Nearly half of unique spike-specific TCRs reportedly recognized epitopes outside regions mutated in the B.1.351 and B.1.1.7 variants. A significant rise in spike-specific TCR breadth and depth was observed after two AZD1222 doses relative to day 0 and relative to MenACWY recipients. Because no day 14 peak-response samples were available, repertoires were characterized only after the peak T cell response. Participants were mostly white British, with more females than males. The authors suggested clonal diversity may have been underestimated. CD4 TCRs associated with the vaccine covered the entire spike protein, and the dominant responses were in regions 160-218 and 743-854. The 56-69-year group was small, and its depth increase did not reach significance, likely because of low power.

The sample's time point label, in plain terms: about 28 days (+/-7) after the second vaccine dose. Because spike-specific TCR depth and breadth did not differ between the two schedules, AZD1222 recipients who got a second dose at roughly 4 weeks were pooled with those who got a second dose at roughly 12 weeks. Samples from vaccinated people were obtained from the UK trials COV001 and COV002, which included a single-blind randomized controlled phase 2/3 trial of AZD1222 (ChAdOx1 nCoV-19) in healthy adults. For TCRbeta chain sequencing, PBMC samples from trial participants were taken at day 0 and at day 28 after the second dose. The CDR3 regions of human TCRbeta chains were analyzed by immunosequencing. Per the authors' processing: TCRs in the repertoires were matched against a reference library of SARS-CoV-2-specific TCRs that had been generated with the MIRA antigen-specificity platform. Breadth meant the fraction of unique TCRs that were SARS-CoV-2-associated, whereas depth meant the fraction of total T cells that were SARS-CoV-2-associated. Using the MIRA data, each spike-specific TCR was assigned both to the spike region to which the TCR was reactive and to a CD4 or CD8 class. Log10-transformed breadth and depth values were compared by one-way ANOVA with Sidak's multiple comparisons tests. TCRdb obtained this table from immuneACCESS and retained in-frame rearrangements with V and J assigned. These tables miss some clones; where compared with another copy, unresolved V genes account for less than half of the shortfall, and the remainder is unexplained. V and J calls and clone size follow that table, whereas D and trimming were derived from the DNA. For this sample there are approximately 140,000 clones; roughly 88% appear just once. The ten largest account for 1.6% of the sample.

Comments on this clone: The specificity of this receptor is unknown. No per-base quality is available; no much larger clone lies one base away.

The V and J segments used are TRBV11-2 and TRBJ1-2; no D gene call is confident. The clonotype originates from an adult who received the AZD1222 COVID-19 vaccine. The specimen was peripheral blood, collected 28 days after the second AZD1222 dose. The DNA reads as follows: TGTGCCAGCAGCTCTATGGGCTACACCTTC. Its translation is CASSSMGYTF.